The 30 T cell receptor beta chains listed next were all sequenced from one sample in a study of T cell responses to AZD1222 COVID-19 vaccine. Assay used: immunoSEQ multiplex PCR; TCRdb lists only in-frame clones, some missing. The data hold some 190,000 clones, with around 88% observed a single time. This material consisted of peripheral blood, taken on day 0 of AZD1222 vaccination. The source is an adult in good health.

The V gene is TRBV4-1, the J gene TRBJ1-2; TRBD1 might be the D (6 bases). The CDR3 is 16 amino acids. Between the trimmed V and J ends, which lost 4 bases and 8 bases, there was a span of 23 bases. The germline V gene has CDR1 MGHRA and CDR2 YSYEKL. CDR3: CASSLGVERGLEGYTF. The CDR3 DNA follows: TGCGCCAGCAGCCTTGGGGTGGAGCGGGGGCTCGAAGGCTACACCTTC.

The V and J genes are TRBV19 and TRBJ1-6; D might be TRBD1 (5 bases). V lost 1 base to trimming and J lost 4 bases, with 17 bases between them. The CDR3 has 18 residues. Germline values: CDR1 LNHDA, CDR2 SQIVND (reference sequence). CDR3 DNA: TGTGCCAGTAGTATAGTCGCGCCTCCAGGGTTGTATAATTCACCCCTCCACTTT. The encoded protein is CASSIVAPPGLYNSPLHF. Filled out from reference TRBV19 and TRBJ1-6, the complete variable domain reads DGGITQSPKYLFRKEGQNVTLSCEQNLNHDAMYWYRQDPGQGLRLIYYSQIVNDFQKGDIAEGYSVSREKKESFPLTVTSAQKNPTAFYLCASSIVAPPGLYNSPLHFGNGTRLTVT.

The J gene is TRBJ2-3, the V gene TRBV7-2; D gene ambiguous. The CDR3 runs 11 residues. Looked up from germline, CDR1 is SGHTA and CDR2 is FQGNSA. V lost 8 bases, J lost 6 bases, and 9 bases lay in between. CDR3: CASRHPDTQYF. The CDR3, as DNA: TGTGCCAGCCGCCACCCGGATACGCAGTATTTT.

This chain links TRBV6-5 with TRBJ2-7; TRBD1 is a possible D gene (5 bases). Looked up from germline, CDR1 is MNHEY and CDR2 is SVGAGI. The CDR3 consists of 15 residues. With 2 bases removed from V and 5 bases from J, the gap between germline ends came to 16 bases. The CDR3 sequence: CASSYNPGSRDEQYF. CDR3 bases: TGTGCCAGCAGTTACAACCCAGGGTCCCGCGACGAGCAGTACTTC.

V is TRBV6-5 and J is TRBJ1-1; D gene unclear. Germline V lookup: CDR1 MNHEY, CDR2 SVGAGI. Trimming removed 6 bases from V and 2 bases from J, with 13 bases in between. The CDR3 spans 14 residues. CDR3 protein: CASSQGGPNTEAFF. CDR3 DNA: TGTGCCAGCAGCCAAGGAGGACCCAACACTGAAGCTTTCTTT.

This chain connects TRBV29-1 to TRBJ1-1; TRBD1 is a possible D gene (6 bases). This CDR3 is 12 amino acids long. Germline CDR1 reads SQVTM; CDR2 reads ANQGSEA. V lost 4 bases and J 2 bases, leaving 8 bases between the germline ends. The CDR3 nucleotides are TGCAGCGTTGTACAGGGTAACACTGAAGCTTTCTTT. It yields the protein CSVVQGNTEAFF.

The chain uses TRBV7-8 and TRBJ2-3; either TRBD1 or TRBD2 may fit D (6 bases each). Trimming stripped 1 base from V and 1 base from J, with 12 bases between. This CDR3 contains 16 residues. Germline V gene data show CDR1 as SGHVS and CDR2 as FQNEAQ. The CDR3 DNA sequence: TGTGCCAGCAGCTTAGTTAGGGGGGCCGGCACAGATACGCAGTATTTT. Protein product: CASSLVRGAGTDTQYF.

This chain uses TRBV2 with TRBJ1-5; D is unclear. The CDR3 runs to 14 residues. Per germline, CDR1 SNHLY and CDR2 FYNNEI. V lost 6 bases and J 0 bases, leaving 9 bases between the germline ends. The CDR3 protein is CASSSAYSNQPQHF. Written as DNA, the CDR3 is TGTGCCAGCAGCAGTGCCTATAGCAATCAGCCCCAGCATTTT.

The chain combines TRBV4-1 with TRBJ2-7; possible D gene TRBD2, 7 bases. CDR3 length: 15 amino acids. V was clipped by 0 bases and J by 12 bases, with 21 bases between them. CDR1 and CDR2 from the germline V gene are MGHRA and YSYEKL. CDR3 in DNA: TGCGCCAGCAGCCAAGATATAGGGGGGGAAAGACCACGGTACTTC. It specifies CASSQDIGGERPRYF.

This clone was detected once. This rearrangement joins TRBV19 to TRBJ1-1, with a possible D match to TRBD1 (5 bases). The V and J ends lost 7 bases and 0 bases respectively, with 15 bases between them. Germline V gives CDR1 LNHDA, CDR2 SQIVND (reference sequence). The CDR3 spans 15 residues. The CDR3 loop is CASILPGPVNTEAFF. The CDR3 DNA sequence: TGTGCCAGTATACTGCCGGGACCCGTGAACACTGAAGCTTTCTTT.

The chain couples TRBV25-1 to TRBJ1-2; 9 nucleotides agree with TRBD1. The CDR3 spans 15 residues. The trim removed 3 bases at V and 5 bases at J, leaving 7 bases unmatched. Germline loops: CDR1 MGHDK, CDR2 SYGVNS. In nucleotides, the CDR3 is TGTGCCAGCAGTGAGGGGGACAGGGATATTTATGGCTACACCTTC. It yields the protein CASSEGDRDIYGYTF.

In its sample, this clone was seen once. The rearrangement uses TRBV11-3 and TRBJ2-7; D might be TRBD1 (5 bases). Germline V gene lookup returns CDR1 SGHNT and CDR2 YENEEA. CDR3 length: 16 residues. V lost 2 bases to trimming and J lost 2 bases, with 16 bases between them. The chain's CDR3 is CASSLSKGVGPYEQYF. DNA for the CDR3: TGTGCCAGCAGCTTATCGAAGGGCGTGGGGCCCTACGAGCAGTACTTC.

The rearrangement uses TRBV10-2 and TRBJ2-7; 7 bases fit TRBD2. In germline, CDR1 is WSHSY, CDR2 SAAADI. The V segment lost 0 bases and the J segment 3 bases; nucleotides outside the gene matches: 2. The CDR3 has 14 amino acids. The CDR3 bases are TGCGCCAGCAGTGAGTCGGGGAGGGGCTACGAGCAGTACTTC. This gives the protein CASSESGRGYEQYF.

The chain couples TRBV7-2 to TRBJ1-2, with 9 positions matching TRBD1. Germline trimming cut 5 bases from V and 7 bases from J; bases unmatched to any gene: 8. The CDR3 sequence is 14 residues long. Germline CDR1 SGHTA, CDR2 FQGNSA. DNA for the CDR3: TGTGCCAGCAGCCCCGGGACAGGGTTTTCTGGCTACACCTTC. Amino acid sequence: CASSPGTGFSGYTF.

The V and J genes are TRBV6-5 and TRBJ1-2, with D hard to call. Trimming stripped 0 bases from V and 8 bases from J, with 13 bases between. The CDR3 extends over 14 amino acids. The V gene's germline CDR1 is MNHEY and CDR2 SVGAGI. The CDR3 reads CASSYSLVPGGYTF. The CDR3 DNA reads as TGTGCCAGCAGTTACTCGTTAGTCCCAGGCGGCTACACCTTC.

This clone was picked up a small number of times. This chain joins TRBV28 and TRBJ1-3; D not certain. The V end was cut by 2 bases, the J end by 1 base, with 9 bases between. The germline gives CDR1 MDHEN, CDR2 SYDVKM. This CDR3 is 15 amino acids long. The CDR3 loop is CASSLGHMSGNTIYF. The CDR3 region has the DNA TGTGCCAGCAGTTTAGGGCATATGTCTGGAAACACCATATATTTT.

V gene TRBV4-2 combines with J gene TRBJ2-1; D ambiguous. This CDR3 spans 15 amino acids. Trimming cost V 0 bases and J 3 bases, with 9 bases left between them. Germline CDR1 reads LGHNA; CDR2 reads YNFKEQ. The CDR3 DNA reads TGTGCCAGCAGCCAAGAGGGTGGGGACTACAATGAGCAGTTCTTC. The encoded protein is CASSQEGGDYNEQFF.

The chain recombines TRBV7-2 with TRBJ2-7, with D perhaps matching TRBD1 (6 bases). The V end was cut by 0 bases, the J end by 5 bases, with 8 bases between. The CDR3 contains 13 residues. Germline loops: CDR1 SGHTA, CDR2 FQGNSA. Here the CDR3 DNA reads TGTGCCAGCAGCTTAGCGGCAGGGGACGAGCAGTACTTC. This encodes CASSLAAGDEQYF.

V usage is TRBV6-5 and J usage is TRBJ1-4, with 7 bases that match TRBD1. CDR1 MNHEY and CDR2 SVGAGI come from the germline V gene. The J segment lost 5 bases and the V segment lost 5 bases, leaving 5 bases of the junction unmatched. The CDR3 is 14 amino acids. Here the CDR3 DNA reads TGTGCCAGCAGTAGGGACAGACCGAATGAAAAACTGTTTTTT. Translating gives CASSRDRPNEKLFF.

Here the CDR3 DNA reads TGTGCCAGCAGCTTAAGGAGGGGTTACGAGCAGTACTTC. Encoded protein: CASSLRRGYEQYF. J is TRBJ2-7 and V is TRBV7-3; perhaps TRBD2 as D (6 bases). Deletions cut 1 base from V and 4 bases from J, with 8 bases between. CDR3 length: 13 residues. Germline loops: CDR1 SGHTA, CDR2 FQGTGA. Complete variable domain (other parts from reference TRBV7-3 and TRBJ2-7): GAGVSQTPSNKVTEKGKYVELRCDPISGHTALYWYRQSLGQGPEFLIYFQGTGAADDSGLPNDRFFAVRPEGSVSTLKIQRTERGDSAVYLCASSLRRGYEQYFGPGTRLTVT.

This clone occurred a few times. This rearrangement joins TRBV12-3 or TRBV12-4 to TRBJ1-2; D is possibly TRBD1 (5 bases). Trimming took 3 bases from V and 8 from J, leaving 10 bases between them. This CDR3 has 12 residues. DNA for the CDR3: TGTGCCAGCAGTTTGAGGGGACGGGGCTACACCTTC. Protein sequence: CASSLRGRGYTF.

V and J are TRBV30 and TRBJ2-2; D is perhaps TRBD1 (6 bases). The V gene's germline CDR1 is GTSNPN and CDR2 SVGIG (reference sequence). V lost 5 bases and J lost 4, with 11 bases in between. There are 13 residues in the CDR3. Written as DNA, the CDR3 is TGTGCCTGGGCCTTAGGGGGCACCGGGGAGCTGTTTTTT. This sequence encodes CAWALGGTGELFF.

The CDR3 reads CASGLGGNNEQFF. CDR3 in DNA: TGTGCCAGCGGGCTAGGTGGGAACAATGAGCAGTTCTTC. This chain uses TRBV5-8 with TRBJ2-1; D remains unclear. This CDR3 comprises 13 residues. V lost 7 bases and J lost 5, with 13 bases in between. The germline V gene encodes CDR1 SGHTS and CDR2 YDEGEE.

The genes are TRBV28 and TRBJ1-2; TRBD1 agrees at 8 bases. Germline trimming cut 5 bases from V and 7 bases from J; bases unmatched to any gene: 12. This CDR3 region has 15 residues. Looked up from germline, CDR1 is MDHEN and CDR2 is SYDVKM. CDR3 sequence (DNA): TGTGCCAGCAGTCGCCCTCAGGGGGCGCGGGGTGGCTACACCTTC. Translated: CASSRPQGARGGYTF.

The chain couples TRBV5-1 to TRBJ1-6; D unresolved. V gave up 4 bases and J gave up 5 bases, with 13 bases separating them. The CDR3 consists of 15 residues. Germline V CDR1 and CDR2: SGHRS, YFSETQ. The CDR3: CASSLDGRNNSPLHF. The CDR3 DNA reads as TGCGCCAGCAGCCTGGACGGACGAAATAATTCACCCCTCCACTTT.

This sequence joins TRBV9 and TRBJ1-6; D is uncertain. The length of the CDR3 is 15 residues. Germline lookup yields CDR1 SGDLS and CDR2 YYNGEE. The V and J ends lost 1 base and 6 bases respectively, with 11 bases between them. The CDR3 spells CASSVRDTTNSPLHF. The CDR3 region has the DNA TGTGCCAGCAGCGTACGAGACACGACTAATTCACCCCTCCACTTT.

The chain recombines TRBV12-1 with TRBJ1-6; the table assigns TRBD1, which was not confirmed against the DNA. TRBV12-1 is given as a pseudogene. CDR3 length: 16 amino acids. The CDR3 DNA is TGTGCCAGCAGCCCGTTGCGTCACAGTGAATTCATAACCCTCCACTTT. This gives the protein CASSPLRHSEFITLHF.

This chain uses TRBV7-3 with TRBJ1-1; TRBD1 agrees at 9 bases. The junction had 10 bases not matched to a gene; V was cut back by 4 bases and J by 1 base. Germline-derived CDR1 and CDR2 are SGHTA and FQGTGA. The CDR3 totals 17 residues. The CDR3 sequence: CASSSTLQGARNTEAFF. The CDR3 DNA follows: TGTGCCAGCAGCTCAACTTTACAGGGGGCGCGGAACACTGAAGCTTTCTTT. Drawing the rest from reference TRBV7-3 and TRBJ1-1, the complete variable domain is GAGVSQTPSNKVTEKGKYVELRCDPISGHTALYWYRQSLGQGPEFLIYFQGTGAADDSGLPNDRFFAVRPEGSVSTLKIQRTERGDSAVYLCASSSTLQGARNTEAFFGQGTRLTVV.

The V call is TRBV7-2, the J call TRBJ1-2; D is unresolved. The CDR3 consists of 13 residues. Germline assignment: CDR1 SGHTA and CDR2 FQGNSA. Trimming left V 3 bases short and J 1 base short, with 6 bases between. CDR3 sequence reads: CASSFRLNYGYTF. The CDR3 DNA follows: TGTGCCAGCAGCTTCAGACTTAACTATGGCTACACCTTC.

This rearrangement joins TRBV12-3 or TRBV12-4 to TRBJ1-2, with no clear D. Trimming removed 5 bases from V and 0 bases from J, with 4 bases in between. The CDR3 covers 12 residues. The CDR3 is CASSITNYGYTF. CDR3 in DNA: TGTGCCAGCAGTATCACTAACTATGGCTACACCTTC.